This T cell receptor (beta chain) was captured by sequencing in a study of T cell responses to AZD1222 COVID-19 vaccine. Whole-study results and caveats: Among spike-specific TCRs, nearly half reportedly target unmutated variant regions. Seropositive AZD1222 recipients at baseline numbered only six or seven. The study found Spike-specific TCR breadth and depth rose after two AZD1222 doses.

A word on this clone: Its antigen is not identified.

The protocol was immunoSEQ multiplex PCR, while the TCRdb copy is restricted to in-frame clones and leaves out a portion. The data contain 140,000 to 150,000 clones, roughly nine tenths of them singletons. The V gene lost 6 bases and the J gene lost 0 bases, with 8 bases spanning the gap. The CDR3 is 14 residues long. Germline V gene lookup returns CDR1 MNHEY and CDR2 SVGAGI. The V and J genes are TRBV6-5 and TRBJ2-2; no clear D. The receptor was isolated from an adult in good health. The sequencing here drew on peripheral blood, taken on day 0 of AZD1222 vaccination. This CDR3 reads CASSSTTNTGELFF. In DNA, the CDR3 is TGTGCCAGCAGCTCAACAACGAACACCGGGGAGCTGTTTTTT.